The 5 T cell receptor beta chains below come from one sample, sequenced in a study of T-cell reconstitution after alpha-beta-depleted transplantation in children. Unique molecular identifiers were built into the TCRbeta library. TCRdb used MiXCR to reprocess the PCR reads, holding one entry per CDR3 protein. Altogether fewer than 750,000 distinct CDR3 sequences are present, 23% being singletons, with the ten largest covering 13% to 15%. The sequencing used PBMCs, mostly from graft donor cells, collected 360 days after TCRalphabeta/CD19-depleted stem cell transplant. The receptors shown here come from a boy in the first two years of life who had a stem cell transplant for acute myeloid leukemia, so the T cells may come from the graft donor.

This clonotype was seen many times. The genes are TRBV6-2 or TRBV6-3 and TRBJ2-1; 9 nucleotides align to TRBD2. Germline CDR1 MNHEY, CDR2 SVGEGT. V gave up 2 bases and J gave up 9 bases; unmatched junction bases: 8. The CDR3 length is 15 residues. The CDR3 protein is CASSYLASGVGEQFF. Written as DNA, the CDR3 is TGTGCCAGCAGTTACCTGGCTAGCGGGGTGGGTGAGCAGTTCTTC.

Ten or more counts support this clonotype. The V gene is TRBV6-5, the J gene TRBJ1-4; D is possibly TRBD1 (5 bases). The CDR3 is 14 residues long. Trimming took off 9 bases at V and 0 bases at J, with 11 bases between the two ends. CDR1 is MNHEY and CDR2 is SVGAGI in the germline V gene. The CDR3: CASSRTPTNEKLFF. DNA of the CDR3: TGTGCCAGTTCCCGGACACCAACTAATGAAAAACTGTTTTTT.

This chain links TRBV20-1 with TRBJ2-1, with D perhaps matching TRBD2 (6 bases). The CDR3 length is 13 residues. The ends were cut back, 3 bases at V and 4 bases at J, with 10 bases in the middle. Germline V gives CDR1 DFQATT, CDR2 SNEGSKA (reference sequence). CDR3: CSARAGPYNEQFF. The CDR3 coding sequence is TGCAGTGCTAGGGCGGGGCCGTACAATGAGCAGTTCTTC.

This clonotype was seen many times. CDR3 in DNA: TGTGCCAGCAGCTGGGACAATGAGCAGTTCTTC. It translates to CASSWDNEQFF. The V gene is TRBV5-6, the J gene TRBJ2-1; D is undetermined. CDR1 is SGHDT, CDR2 YYEEEE, per germline. V was trimmed by 3 bases and J by 5 bases, leaving 3 bases between them. The CDR3 is 11 residues long.

The V gene is TRBV5-1, the J gene TRBJ2-6; 7 bases are shared with TRBD1. With 3 bases clipped from V and 4 bases from J, the junction kept 4 bases outside the gene matches. Germline V gene data show CDR1 as SGHRS and CDR2 as YFSETQ. The CDR3 consists of 15 residues. CDR3 sequence (DNA): TGCGCCAGCAGCTCGACAGGGACCGGGGCCAACGTCCTGACTTTC. Its translation is CASSSTGTGANVLTF.